The 32 T cell receptor beta chains below come from one sample, sequenced in a study of blood T cells in healthy people across ages (dated by TCRdb to the mid-2010s). The library was obtained by 5' RACE. These reads were obtained on an Illumina HiSeq 2500. The second PCR ran for about 6 to 12 cycles and used a J-beta primer mix along with a sample-barcoded 5' primer. The public sequencing data were trimmed at Q25 with fastp and processed into clonotypes with MiXCR by TCRdb, which kept only in-frame beta chains. Every entry covers one CDR3 protein and lists the most common genes and DNA from its rows. Counted in this sample were 870,000 or so distinct CDR3 sequences; under 30% of them appeared once. The ten largest clones add up to 17% of the sample. The sequencing sample was made of blood. These receptors originate from a woman over 75 in good health.

A few counts support this clonotype. The chain combines TRBV18 with TRBJ2-1, with D perhaps matching TRBD2 (6 bases). In germline, CDR1 is KGHSH, CDR2 LQKENI. Trimming left V 6 bases short and J 6 bases short, with 21 bases between. The CDR3 sequence is 16 residues long. The CDR3 loop is CASSRREAGHGNEQFF. In nucleotides, the CDR3 is TGTGCCAGCTCCCGAAGGGAGGCAGGGCACGGCAATGAGCAGTTCTTC.

This clonotype was detected ten times or more. The genes are TRBV7-2 and TRBJ2-3; 7 bases are a match to TRBD2. CDR1 is SGHTA and CDR2 is FQGNSA in the germline V gene. This CDR3 contains 14 residues. V lost 5 bases to trimming and J lost 2 bases; unmatched junction nucleotides: 4. The CDR3 DNA is TGTGCCAGCAGCATGGGACTACACACAGATACGCAGTATTTT. Translated: CASSMGLHTDTQYF.

This clonotype was seen a handful of times. CDR3 coding DNA: TGTGCCAGCAGCTTATCTTTGGGTCAGGGGGCAAGTGGGGCCAACGTCCTGACTTTC. The encoded protein is CASSLSLGQGASGANVLTF. The chain uses TRBV7-9 and TRBJ2-6, with 8 bases aligning to TRBD1. The CDR3 is made up of 19 amino acids. V lost 2 bases, J lost 3 bases, and 12 bases stayed unmatched. Looked up from germline, CDR1 is SEHNR and CDR2 is FQNEAQ (reference sequence).

Only a few counts were recorded for this clonotype. The chain couples TRBV2 to TRBJ2-5; TRBD2 agrees at 16 bases. Germline V gene data show CDR1 as SNHLY and CDR2 as FYNNEI. V dropped 6 bases and J dropped 5; count of bases not matched to a gene: 9. The CDR3 sequence is 17 residues long. Here the CDR3 DNA reads TGTGCCAGCAGGGAACCGGGACTAGCGGGGGGGCGGGAGACCCAGTACTTC. This gives the protein CASREPGLAGGRETQYF.

This rearrangement joins TRBV27 to TRBJ1-1; 7 bases fit TRBD1. Germline values: CDR1 MNHEY, CDR2 SMNVEV (reference sequence). The junction had 10 bases not matched to a gene; V was cut back by 7 bases and J by 2 bases. The CDR3 has 15 residues. CDR3 bases: TGTGCCAGCAAGACAGGGAAAACTATAAACACTGAAGCTTTCTTT. Its protein product is CASKTGKTINTEAFF.

This clonotype showed up many times. The chain joins TRBV20-1 to TRBJ2-1, with 11 bases fitting TRBD1. V lost 5 bases and J lost 7; bases outside the gene matches: 4. The CDR3 runs 13 residues. From germline, CDR1 is DFQATT and CDR2 SNEGSKA (reference sequence). The CDR3 coding sequence is TGCAGTGCTCCCGGGACAGGGGGAAATGAGCAGTTCTTC. Its translation is CSAPGTGGNEQFF.

This clonotype was seen many times. This chain connects TRBV24-1 to TRBJ2-3; perhaps D is TRBD1 or TRBD2 (5 bases each). Germline CDR1 and CDR2: KGHDR and SFDVKD. The CDR3 is 16 residues long. Trimming shortened V by 4 bases and J by 6 bases, and 19 bases separated the two germline ends. The CDR3 here is CATSESSKGPRDTQYF. The CDR3 region has the DNA TGTGCCACCAGTGAAAGTTCAAAGGGACCACGGGATACGCAGTATTTT.

This clonotype has a single count. The junction departs from the called germline gene at one end, perhaps through a read error. V usage is TRBV18 and J usage is TRBJ1-1; D is unclear. The germline V gene encodes CDR1 KGHSH and CDR2 LQKENI. CDR3 length equals 16 residues. This CDR3 is CASSPRLVRQNTEAYF. In nucleotides, the CDR3 is TGTGCCAGCTCACCACGACTAGTACGACAAAACACTGAAGCTTACTTT.

Many counts were recorded for this clonotype. The chain joins TRBV27 to TRBJ2-6; 10 nucleotides align to TRBD1. Germline CDR1 is MNHEY and CDR2 is SMNVEV (reference sequence). The J segment lost 2 bases and the V segment lost 2 bases, leaving 12 bases of the junction unmatched. The CDR3 spans 20 residues. Here the CDR3 DNA reads TGTGCCAGCAGTTTAAGGGCGGGGACAGGGGTTAATACTGGGGCCAACGTCCTGACTTTC. Translated: CASSLRAGTGVNTGANVLTF.

A word on this clonotype: At one end, the junction sequence differs from germline, possibly due to a read error. The chain combines TRBV19 with TRBJ1-5; 8 bases line up with TRBD1. CDR1 and CDR2 from the germline V gene are LNHDA and SQIVND (reference sequence). The CDR3 is 16 residues long. CDR3 sequence: CASSTLTGVSVQPQHF. The CDR3, as DNA: TGTGCCAGTAGTACATTGACAGGGGTGTCGGTACAGCCTCAGCATTTT.

This clonotype was found many times. This chain uses TRBV20-1 with TRBJ2-3, with 9 bases identical to TRBD2. The CDR3 consists of 15 residues. V was pared by 1 base and J by 3 bases, with 5 bases of the junction left unmatched. Germline CDR1 DFQATT, CDR2 SNEGSKA (reference sequence). CDR3 loop: CSARGTSEGTDTQYF. The DNA for the CDR3 is TGCAGTGCTAGAGGGACTAGCGAGGGGACAGATACGCAGTATTTT.

J is TRBJ2-6 and V is TRBV20-1, with 9 bases lining up with TRBD2. The germline V gene encodes CDR1 DFQATT and CDR2 SNEGSKA (reference sequence). Unmatched junction bases numbered 4, after V lost 3 bases and J lost 4 bases. This CDR3 region has 15 residues. CDR3 DNA sequence: TGCAGTGCTAGCAGTCTAGCGGGGGGGGCCAACGTCCTGACTTTC. Protein product: CSASSLAGGANVLTF.

The CDR3 coding sequence is TGTGCCAGCAGAGAGGACAGGGACGGCGAGCAGTACTTC. Translating it yields CASREDRDGEQYF. The gene calls are TRBV12-3 or TRBV12-4 and TRBJ2-7, with 8 bases that match TRBD1. CDR3 size: 13 residues. V trimming: 6 bases; J trimming: 6 bases; junction bases outside the gene matches: 7.

This chain joins TRBV15 and TRBJ2-3; 13 positions agree with TRBD2. The germline gives CDR1 LNHNV, CDR2 YYDKDF (reference sequence). The trim removed 3 bases at V and 3 bases at J, leaving 6 bases unmatched. The CDR3 length is 17 residues. The chain's CDR3 is CATSRGAGLAGTDTQYF. In DNA form, the CDR3 reads TGTGCCACCAGCAGGGGTGCGGGACTAGCGGGGACAGATACGCAGTATTTT.

This clonotype was seen repeatedly, ten times or more. The gene calls are TRBV15 and TRBJ2-2, with D perhaps given as TRBD1 or TRBD2 (5 bases each). Germline lookup yields CDR1 LNHNV and CDR2 YYDKDF (reference sequence). Trimming took off 1 base at V and 11 bases at J, with 23 bases between the two ends. CDR3 length equals 17 residues. DNA of the CDR3: TGTGCCACCAGCAGAGGAGAACTAGGACAAGGCCAGGGAGAGCTGTTTTTT. This translates into CATSRGELGQGQGELFF.

This clonotype has just a few counts. The CDR3 bases are TGTGCCAGCGCCCCTGGACAGGGGCTATACAATGAGCAGTACTTC. Translated, it gives CASAPGQGLYNEQYF. The rearrangement joins TRBV12-3 or TRBV12-4 to TRBJ2-7; TRBD1 matches at 9 bases. The V and J ends lost 8 bases and 7 bases, in that order; junction bases with no gene match: 15. The CDR3 spans 15 residues.

The chain recombines TRBV12-3 or TRBV12-4 with TRBJ2-3, with TRBD2 matching 9 bases. The CDR3 is made up of 15 amino acids. The CDR3 loop reads CVGSLAVGGGVTQYF. The CDR3 nucleotides are TGTGTCGGCAGTTTAGCGGTTGGCGGGGGGGTCACGCAGTATTTT.

This clonotype was seen repeatedly, ten times or more. One end of the junction varies from germline; a read error may be responsible. The chain combines TRBV5-1 with TRBJ2-2; D perhaps matches TRBD2 (6 bases). Germline CDR1 and CDR2: SGHRS and YFSETQ. The CDR3 is 13 amino acids. CDR3 coding DNA: TGTGCCAGCAGCCCCGGGGGAACCGGGGAGCTGTTTTTT. Translated: CASSPGGTGELFF.

Details on this clonotype: A read error may explain this, as a much larger clone is one base away. This chain links TRBV10-1 with TRBJ2-1, with 15 nucleotides matching TRBD2. There are 14 residues in the CDR3. J lost 10 bases, V lost 4 bases, and 2 bases had no gene match. Looked up from germline, CDR1 is WNHNN and CDR2 is SYGVQD (reference sequence). The CDR3 DNA reads as TGCGCCAGCAGTGGGGGACTAGCGGGGGGCGAGCAGTTCTTC. Encoded protein: CASSGGLAGGEQFF.

This clonotype was seen many times. The chain combines TRBV7-2 with TRBJ2-7; tentatively, D is TRBD2 (5 bases). The germline V and J ends were trimmed by 4 bases and 0 bases, with 13 bases remaining between them. The V gene's germline CDR1 is SGHTA and CDR2 FQGNSA. The CDR3 has 15 residues. The CDR3 loop reads CASSSGSTSSYEQYF. In nucleotides, the CDR3 is TGTGCCAGCAGCTCGGGGTCTACGAGCTCCTACGAGCAGTACTTC.

The chain carries TRBV12-3 or TRBV12-4 and TRBJ2-5; possible D gene TRBD2, 5 bases. V was shortened by 0 bases and J by 3 bases, with 8 bases between the two germline ends. The CDR3 runs 14 residues. The DNA for the CDR3 is TGTGCCAGCAGTTTAGCTTGGACTGAAGAGACCCAGTACTTC. Amino acids: CASSLAWTEETQYF.

This clonotype was observed many times. CDR3 protein: CASSLGTAKETQYF. Written as DNA, the CDR3 is TGCGCCAGCAGCTTGGGGACAGCGAAAGAGACCCAGTACTTC. The chain has TRBV5-1 and TRBJ2-5, with D possibly TRBD1 on 6 matching bases. Germline-derived CDR1 and CDR2 are SGHRS and YFSETQ. This CDR3 has 14 amino acids. The V gene lost 0 bases and the J gene lost 3 bases, with 9 bases spanning the gap.

This clonotype was counted many times. The chain couples TRBV20-1 to TRBJ2-7; 12 nucleotides match TRBD2. J lost 7 bases, V lost 0 bases, and 13 bases had no gene match. The V gene's germline CDR1 is DFQATT and CDR2 SNEGSKA (reference sequence). The CDR3 covers 17 residues. This chain's CDR3 is CSARDPKTSGGLYEQYF. CDR3 bases: TGCAGTGCTAGAGATCCAAAAACTAGCGGGGGGTTATATGAGCAGTACTTC.

The rearrangement uses TRBV5-1 and TRBJ2-2, with 15 bases that match TRBD2. V was clipped by 4 bases and J by 1 base; unmatched bases: 8. CDR1 is SGHRS, CDR2 YFSETQ, per germline. CDR3 length equals 19 residues. For the CDR3, the DNA is TGCGCCAGCAGCCTCCGGACTAGCGGGGGGGCTCTGAACACCGGGGAGCTGTTTTTT. Its protein product is CASSLRTSGGALNTGELFF. Looking up the rest from reference TRBV5-1 and TRBJ2-2 gives the full variable domain: KAGVTQTPRYLIKTRGQQVTLSCSPISGHRSVSWYQQTPGQGLQFLFEYFSETQRNKGNFPGRFSGRQFSNSRSEMNVSTLELGDSALYLCASSLRTSGGALNTGELFFGEGSRLTVL.

The chain is built from TRBV3-1 and TRBJ1-5; 8 nucleotides line up with TRBD1. This CDR3 has 15 residues. From germline, CDR1 is LGHDT and CDR2 YNNKEL (reference sequence). The V segment lost 5 bases and the J segment 6 bases; nucleotides outside the gene matches: 9. For the CDR3, the DNA is TGTGCCAGCAGCGACAACCAGGGGGCCGGTCAGCCCCAGCATTTT. It yields the protein CASSDNQGAGQPQHF.

This clonotype was seen repeatedly, ten times or more. This rearrangement joins TRBV6-5 to TRBJ2-3; D not resolved. Germline values: CDR1 MNHEY, CDR2 SVGAGI. V lost 5 bases and J 0 bases, leaving 9 bases between the germline ends. The CDR3 is 14 residues long. CDR3 bases: TGTGCCAGCAGTCCCCCGGACAGCACAGATACGCAGTATTTT. Amino acid sequence: CASSPPDSTDTQYF.

The chain combines TRBV18 with TRBJ2-7, with D tentatively TRBD2 (6 bases). The CDR3 loop spans 15 amino acids. Germline CDR1 reads KGHSH; CDR2 reads LQKENI. The V and J ends lost 0 bases and 2 bases respectively, with 11 bases between them. CDR3 nucleotides: TGTGCCAGCTCACCACCGGGGGGTGTTACCTACGAGCAGTACTTC. Translating it yields CASSPPGGVTYEQYF. The full variable domain, with the rest looked up from reference TRBV18 and TRBJ2-7, is NAGVMQNPRHLVRRRGQEARLRCSPMKGHSHVYWYRQLPEEGLKFMVYLQKENIIDESGMPKERFSAEFPKEGPSILRIQQVVRGDSAAYFCASSPPGGVTYEQYFGPGTRLTVT.

V gene TRBV12-3 or TRBV12-4 combines with J gene TRBJ2-1; 7 bases map to TRBD1. V lost 3 bases and J lost 9; bases outside the gene matches: 11. The CDR3 is 15 residues long. The CDR3 DNA follows: TGTGCCAGCAGTTTGGACGGACAGGTGCATTCTGAGCAGTTCTTC. This translates into CASSLDGQVHSEQFF.

As concerns this clonotype: The junction differs from germline at one of its ends, possibly a read error. The chain couples TRBV3-1 to TRBJ2-7; TRBD1 matches 7 bases. The CDR3 is 16 residues long. Per germline, CDR1 LGHDT and CDR2 YNNKEL (reference sequence). CDR3 coding DNA: TGCGCCAGCAGCCATGGGATTCGACAGGGAGCCCACGAGCAGTACTTC. Its protein product is CASSHGIRQGAHEQYF.

This clonotype was detected many times. A much larger clone lies a single base off, so this may be a read error. The chain links TRBV20-1 to TRBJ2-1; 11 nucleotides agree with TRBD2. TRBJ2-7 explains the end of the DNA better; the J call may be wrong. This CDR3 region has 16 residues. The germline gives CDR1 DFQATT, CDR2 SNEGSKA (reference sequence). CDR3 loop: CSATLAGGSSYNEQYF. The CDR3 DNA follows: TGCAGTGCTACGCTAGCGGGGGGTAGCTCCTACAATGAGCAGTACTTC.

This clonotype was counted at least ten times. V and J are TRBV30 and TRBJ1-2; no reliable D call. From germline, CDR1 is GTSNPN and CDR2 SVGIG (reference sequence). Between the trimmed V and J ends, which lost 1 base and 2 bases, there was a span of 8 bases. This CDR3 comprises 13 residues. The CDR3 loop is CAWSAVFNYGYTF. CDR3 in DNA: TGTGCCTGGAGTGCAGTTTTCAACTATGGCTACACCTTC. Complete variable domain (other parts from reference TRBV30 and TRBJ1-2): SQTIHQWPATLVQPVGSPLSLECTVEGTSNPNLYWYRQAAGRGLQLLFYSVGIGQISSEVPQNLSASRPQDRQFILSSKKLLLSDSGFYLCAWSAVFNYGYTFGSGTRLTVV.

Concerning this clonotype itself: One end of the junction fails to match germline, which may point to a read error. The chain joins TRBV6-5 to TRBJ1-2; tentative D call: TRBD1 (5 bases). The germline gives CDR1 MNHEY, CDR2 SVGAGI. The length of the CDR3 is 15 residues. Here the CDR3 DNA reads TGTGCCAGCAATTACTTAGACAGCCTTAACTATGGCTACACCTTC. Residues: CASNYLDSLNYGYTF.